The present T cell receptor (beta chain) was sequenced within a study of blood T cell repertoires in COVID-19. Turning to the study itself: PBMCs, B-cell-depleted T cells, or T cells were the source of the cDNA or gDNA that made up the material.

Authors' analysis steps: Quantification of nucleated cells was approximated via reference gene primer amplification. Sequenced by immunoSEQ multiplex PCR; TCRdb stores in-frame clones only, minus some. V and J calls and clone size are those listed in that table; D and trimming were worked out from the DNA. The table lists approximately 55,000 clones, around nine tenths of them singletons, with approximately 6.2% in the top ten. Per the germline V gene, CDR1 is SGHDT and CDR2 is YYEEEE. This CDR3 has 14 amino acids. Trimming pared 0 bases from V and 5 bases from J, leaving 11 bases between. This rearrangement joins TRBV5-6 to TRBJ1-1; possible D gene TRBD1, 5 bases. The source material was peripheral blood. The source is a man aged 40-49 years with acute or convalescent COVID-19. CDR3 sequence (DNA): TGTGCCAGCAGCTTGGACGGGGGAAGGACTGAAGCTTTCTTT. Its protein product is CASSLDGGRTEAFF.